The sequence of this T cell receptor (beta chain) was determined in a study of T-cell reconstitution after alpha-beta-depleted transplantation in children. V lost 5 bases, J lost 10 bases, and 15 bases lay in between. CDR3 length equals 13 residues. Germline CDR1 and CDR2: SGHVS and FNYEAQ. The library targeted TCRbeta and was prepared with unique molecular identifiers. TCRdb redid the calling of the PCR reads with MiXCR, one entry per CDR3 protein. This sample has about 980,000 distinct CDR3 sequences, with roughly 29% found just once. This TCR was sampled from a boy in the first two years of life who had a stem cell transplant for SCID, so the T cells may come from the graft donor. Sequenced material: PBMCs, mostly from graft donor cells, taken 360 days after TCRalphabeta/CD19-depleted stem cell transplant. The chain has TRBV7-6 and TRBJ2-1; D gene uncertain. CDR3 sequence (DNA): TGTGCCAGCAGCCCGCAAGGCGGAATGGAGCAGTTCTTC. It encodes CASSPQGGMEQFF.